What follows are 15 T cell receptor beta chains derived from one specimen sequenced in a study of blood T cell repertoires in COVID-19. The table came from immunoSEQ multiplex PCR; TCRdb's copy has only in-frame clones and leaves some out. The sample lists around 300,000 clones, about 87% occurring once. The specimen sequenced was peripheral blood. Receptors were obtained from a woman in her forties with acute or convalescent COVID-19.

The chain employs TRBV19 and TRBJ2-5, with TRBD2 identical over 9 bases. Per germline, CDR1 LNHDA and CDR2 SQIVND (reference sequence). The CDR3 contains 14 residues. Trimming took 6 bases from V and 6 from J; bases not matched to a gene: 8. The CDR3 nucleotides read TGTGCCAGTAGCACATCCACTAGCGGGCAGACCCAGTACTTC. Protein sequence: CASSTSTSGQTQYF.

The chain has TRBV5-6 and TRBJ2-1, with D possibly TRBD1 on 5 matching bases. Germline CDR1 and CDR2: SGHDT and YYEEEE. Trimming removed 0 bases at V and 9 bases at J, with 13 bases between. The CDR3 consists of 14 residues. Here the CDR3 reads CASSLAPNRGEQFF. The CDR3 nucleotides read TGTGCCAGCAGCTTGGCCCCCAATAGGGGTGAGCAGTTCTTC.

V and J are TRBV20-1 and TRBJ2-4; possible D gene TRBD2, 5 bases. The CDR3 loop spans 15 amino acids. Germline V gene data show CDR1 as DFQATT and CDR2 as SNEGSKA (reference sequence). With 3 bases removed from V and 1 base from J, the gap between germline ends came to 13 bases. CDR3 coding DNA: TGCAGTGCTAGTGCCCGCTCGGGGGCCAAAAACATTCAGTACTTC. Translating it yields CSASARSGAKNIQYF.

The gene calls are TRBV13 and TRBJ1-6, with 8 bases identical to TRBD1. This CDR3 comprises 14 residues. Trimming at V came to 4 bases and at J to 6 bases, leaving 2 bases not matched to a gene. Germline CDR1 reads PRHDT; CDR2 reads FYEKMQ (reference sequence). CDR3 DNA: TGTGCCAGCAGCTCACAGGGGGTTAATTCACCCCTCCACTTT. Its protein product is CASSSQGVNSPLHF.

This clone has a single count. The chain combines TRBV7-6 with TRBJ2-2; D is undetermined. The CDR3 contains 13 residues. CDR1 and CDR2 from the germline V gene are SGHVS and FNYEAQ. The V and J ends lost 1 base and 3 bases respectively, with 3 bases between them. The CDR3 DNA follows: TGTGCCAGCAGCTTAGTCGACACCGGGGAGCTGTTTTTT. It yields the protein CASSLVDTGELFF.

The chain combines TRBV6-1 with TRBJ1-6; TRBD1 matches 9 bases. The CDR3 has 16 residues. CDR1 is MNHNS, CDR2 SASEGT, per germline. Unmatched junction bases numbered 10, after V lost 6 bases and J lost 7 bases. CDR3 nucleotide sequence: TGTGCCAGCAGGGAACCGCGACAGGGGGGAAATTCACCCCTCCACTTT. Translation: CASREPRQGGNSPLHF.

This clone was detected only once. V usage is TRBV9 and J usage is TRBJ2-5; 10 bases match TRBD2. This CDR3 has 18 amino acids. V shed 3 bases and J 0 bases; nucleotides not matched to a gene: 11. CDR1 is SGDLS and CDR2 is YYNGEE in the germline V gene. This CDR3 reads CASSGELYSGGNQETQYF. The CDR3 DNA is TGTGCCAGCAGCGGAGAACTATATAGCGGGGGGAACCAAGAGACCCAGTACTTC.

The chain couples TRBV5-1 to TRBJ1-3; no firm D call. CDR3 length equals 17 residues. Per the germline V gene, CDR1 is SGHRS and CDR2 is YFSETQ. Deletions cut 0 bases from V and 0 bases from J, with 13 bases between. This CDR3 reads CASSLAAGLYSGNTIYF. The CDR3 bases are TGCGCCAGCAGCTTGGCGGCAGGCCTTTACTCTGGAAACACCATATATTTT. The whole variable domain, filled in from reference TRBV5-1 and TRBJ1-3, reads KAGVTQTPRYLIKTRGQQVTLSCSPISGHRSVSWYQQTPGQGLQFLFEYFSETQRNKGNFPGRFSGRQFSNSRSEMNVSTLELGDSALYLCASSLAAGLYSGNTIYFGEGSWLTVV.

This chain uses TRBV27 with TRBJ1-2, with D perhaps matching TRBD1 (5 bases). CDR3 size: 12 residues. V dropped 4 bases and J dropped 7 bases, with 10 bases sitting between them. CDR1 MNHEY and CDR2 SMNVEV come from the germline V gene (reference sequence). The chain's CDR3 is CASSSGWGGYTF. As DNA, the CDR3 is TGTGCCAGCAGTTCAGGGTGGGGTGGCTACACCTTC.

J is TRBJ1-2 and V is TRBV5-6; 7 bases map to TRBD1. Germline trimming cut 4 bases from V and 0 bases from J; bases unmatched to any gene: 6. Per germline, CDR1 SGHDT and CDR2 YYEEEE. The CDR3 has 15 residues. This chain's CDR3 is CASSRQGRPNYGYTF. DNA of the CDR3: TGTGCCAGCAGCCGACAGGGAAGACCTAACTATGGCTACACCTTC.

This chain links TRBV6-5 with TRBJ1-3; the D gene is possibly TRBD1 (5 bases). This CDR3 comprises 16 residues. V lost 2 bases to trimming and J lost 0 bases, with 11 bases between them. Per germline, CDR1 MNHEY and CDR2 SVGAGI. In nucleotides, the CDR3 is TGTGCCAGCAGTTACAGGGGTGCCGACTCTGGAAACACCATATATTTT. This sequence encodes CASSYRGADSGNTIYF.

This clone was detected only once. The chain carries TRBV11-2 and TRBJ1-1; tentative D call: TRBD1 (5 bases). Germline CDR1 SGHAT, CDR2 FQNNGV. V shed 5 bases and J shed 1 base, with 8 bases lying between them. This CDR3 contains 13 residues. As DNA, the CDR3 is TGTGCCAGCAGCCAAGGGGAGAACACTGAAGCTTTCTTT. Amino acid sequence: CASSQGENTEAFF.

CDR3 sequence reads: CASRKPGGLSEKLFF. As DNA, the CDR3 is TGTGCCAGTAGAAAACCAGGTGGGCTGTCAGAAAAACTGTTTTTT. The genes are TRBV19 and TRBJ1-4; D remains ambiguous. The CDR3 runs to 15 residues. The germline gives CDR1 LNHDA, CDR2 SQIVND (reference sequence). V dropped 6 bases and J dropped 8 bases, with 19 bases sitting between them.

This chain connects TRBV2 to TRBJ1-2; the D gene is possibly TRBD1 (5 bases). The germline V gene encodes CDR1 SNHLY and CDR2 FYNNEI. V was pared by 3 bases and J by 7 bases, with 15 bases between. The CDR3 covers 14 residues. The CDR3 coding sequence is TGTGCCAGCAGTGAGAGTCAGGGATCAGGTGGCTACACCTTC. Amino acids: CASSESQGSGGYTF. Complete variable domain (other parts from reference TRBV2 and TRBJ1-2): EPEVTQTPSHQVTQMGQEVILRCVPISNHLYFYWYRQILGQKVEFLVSFYNNEISEKSEIFDDQFSVERPDGSNFTLKIRSTKLEDSAMYFCASSESQGSGGYTFGSGTRLTVV.

J is TRBJ1-1 and V is TRBV12-3 or TRBV12-4, with D possibly being TRBD1 (6 bases). V was pared by 6 bases and J by 11 bases, with 19 bases between. The CDR3 spans 13 residues. CDR3 sequence (DNA): TGTGCCAGCAGCCGTAATGACAGGTCGGTGGCTTTCTTT. Its translation: CASSRNDRSVAFF.